This record concerns one T cell receptor (beta chain) sequence. Data came from immunoSEQ multiplex PCR; TCRdb stores just in-frame clones and leaves some out. The sample records hundreds of thousands of clones, 88% being singletons. This sample was taken from a study of blood T cell repertoires in COVID-19. Overall study context: T cells, B-cell-depleted T cells, or PBMCs provided the cDNA or gDNA that served as material.

Participants were placed into cohorts based on the clinical history they reported. CDR3 size: 14 residues. V gave up 8 bases and J gave up 0 bases, with 13 bases separating them. CDR1 and CDR2 from the germline V gene are SNHLY and FYNNEI. This sequence was found in a woman aged 60-75 years in a cohort exposed to, infected with or recovered from COVID-19 (not recorded which). The chain couples TRBV2 to TRBJ1-2; D unresolved. What was sequenced was PBMCs or T cells enriched from blood (not recorded which). CDR3 bases: TGTGCCAGCTGCCGGGAAGTAGCTAACTATGGCTACACCTTC. Translation gives CASCREVANYGYTF.